This passage covers 21 T cell receptor beta chains from one sample sequenced in a study of T cells in women clearing cervical HPV infection (dated by TCRdb to about 2018). The library was made by the immunoSEQ multiplex PCR assay. Entries here come from immuneACCESS through TCRdb and include only in-frame sequences with V and J called. Some clones fail to appear in such tables; in the studies checked, an unresolved V gene covers under half of the shortfall, and the cause of the remainder is unknown. The table of this sample itemizes about 30,000 clones. 3.5% to 5% of the sample lies in the top ten. The sample taken for sequencing was blood buffy coat. The receptors originated from a woman between 18 and 69 years old with a cervical HPV16 infection that either progressed to CIN3+ or cleared (not recorded which).

A note on this clone: The sequence runs out 3 residues before the end of the CDR3; the remainder is reconstructed from the germline J gene. V gene TRBV7-6 combines with J gene TRBJ2-1, with a tentative D call TRBD1 (6 bases). The CDR3 consists of 14 residues. CDR1 and CDR2 (germline): SGHVS, FNYEAQ. Deletions cut 2 bases from V and 5 bases from J, with 10 bases between. Partial CDR3 DNA: TGTGCCAGCAGCTTAACGAGGGGGAACAATGAG. This sequence encodes CASSLTRGNNE. The entire CDR3 protein reads CASSLTRGNNEQFF. The full variable domain, in which reference TRBV7-6 and TRBJ2-1 provide the parts outside the CDR3, is GAGVSQSPRYKVTKRGQDVALRCDPISGHVSLYWYRQALGQGPEFLTYFNYEAQQDKSGLPNDRFSAERPEGSISTLTIQRTEQRDSAMYRCASSLTRGNNEQFFGPGTRLTVL.

Regarding this clone: The CDR3 is cut off 3 residues early in the read; its end comes from the germline J gene. The rearrangement uses TRBV5-3 and TRBJ2-1; 8 bases map to TRBD2. TRBV5-3 is known as an ORF, though its function is uncertain. This CDR3 spans 19 amino acids. Trimming at V came to 2 bases and at J to 8 bases, leaving 21 bases not matched to a gene. CDR3 sequence: CARSFYPREKRESGDEQFF. Incomplete CDR3 DNA: TGTGCCAGAAGCTTTTACCCCCGAGAGAAGCGGGAGAGTGGCGATGAG.

Concerning this clone: The read terminates 3 residues ahead of where the CDR3 ends, so the germline J gene completes it. This chain links TRBV19 with TRBJ2-3; the match to TRBD1 covers 9 bases. The V gene's germline CDR1 is LNHDA and CDR2 SQIVND (reference sequence). Trimming took 6 bases from V and 4 from J; bases not matched to a gene: 2. The CDR3 length is 13 residues. The part of the CDR3 DNA that was read is TGTGCCAGTAGAGGACAGGGGCCAGATACG. Translation: CASRGQGPDT. The whole CDR3 protein is CASRGQGPDTQYF.

In the case of this clone: The CDR3 is cut off 3 residues early in the read; its end comes from the germline J gene. The chain recombines TRBV19 with TRBJ1-1, with D unclear. V dropped 8 bases and J dropped 4 bases, with 11 bases sitting between them. The CDR3 is 12 residues long. Germline CDR1 and CDR2: LNHDA and SQIVND (reference sequence). The CDR3: CASARLPTEAFF. The sequenced CDR3 bases are TGTGCCAGTGCCCGGTTGCCCACTGAA.

A remark on this clone: The read falls 3 residues short of the CDR3 end, and the missing part is taken from the germline J gene. V usage is TRBV7-6 and J usage is TRBJ2-1; 10 bases match TRBD2. The CDR3 is 16 residues long. Germline trimming cut 5 bases from V and 6 bases from J; bases unmatched to any gene: 10. CDR1 SGHVS and CDR2 FNYEAQ come from the germline V gene. CDR3 DNA (partial): TGTGCCAGCAGCGTAATAGCGGGGGGCTATTCCAATGAG. It codes for CASSVIAGGYSNE. The full CDR3 protein is CASSVIAGGYSNEQFF.

As regards this clone: The read comes to an end 3 residues before the CDR3 does, leaving the germline J gene to fill in the end. V usage is TRBV7-3 and J usage is TRBJ1-1; D possibly corresponds to TRBD1 (5 bases). The CDR3 is 13 residues long. Germline V gene sequence: CDR1 SGHTA, CDR2 FQGTGA. V lost 4 bases, J lost 5 bases, and 11 bases lay in between. This CDR3 reads CASSSGTETEAFF. The sequenced part of the CDR3 DNA is TGTGCCAGCAGCTCCGGGACTGAGACTGAA.

Concerning this clone itself: The missing CDR3 end, 3 residues past where the read stops, is filled in from the germline J gene. The rearrangement uses TRBV20-1 and TRBJ1-2; D may be TRBD1 (5 bases). The CDR3 spans 14 residues. The germline V gene encodes CDR1 DFQATT and CDR2 SNEGSKA (reference sequence). The V and J ends lost 0 bases and 6 bases respectively, with 14 bases between them. CDR3 DNA (partial): TGCAGTGCTAGAGATAGACAGCCGATTGATGGC. Translated: CSARDRQPIDG. The full CDR3 is CSARDRQPIDGYTF.

Here the CDR3 reads CASSLDWGPGANVLTF. The covered CDR3 bases are TGTGCCAGCAGCTTGGATTGGGGGCCCGGGGCCAACGTC. This rearrangement joins TRBV5-4 to TRBJ2-6, with a weak D call TRBD1 (6 bases). Coverage ceases 3 residues before the CDR3 finishes, and the germline J gene fills in the end. V lost 0 bases and J lost 4, with 11 bases in between. The CDR3 covers 16 residues. The germline gives CDR1 SGHNT, CDR2 YYREEE (reference sequence).

Regarding this clone: The sequence runs out 3 residues before the end of the CDR3; the remainder is reconstructed from the germline J gene. The V gene is TRBV6-2 or TRBV6-3, the J gene TRBJ1-4; 9 bases align to TRBD1. Unmatched junction bases numbered 6, after V lost 7 bases and J lost 0 bases. Germline V gene sequence: CDR1 MNHEY, CDR2 SVGEGT. This CDR3 comprises 16 residues. The CDR3 region is CASTDRGITTNEKLFF. CDR3 DNA, as far as it was read: TGTGCCAGCACCGACAGGGGGATCACAACTAATGAAAAA.

A note on this clone: The missing CDR3 end, 3 residues past where the read stops, is filled in from the germline J gene. The chain uses TRBV7-2 and TRBJ2-3; 7 bases line up with TRBD1. Per germline, CDR1 SGHTA and CDR2 FQGNSA. The CDR3 has 14 residues. Trimming cost V 4 bases and J 6 bases; bases outside gene matches: 7. The DNA read from the CDR3 is TGTGCCAGCAGCTCCGGACAGGCCGAGGATACG. Its translation: CASSSGQAEDT. The whole CDR3 is CASSSGQAEDTQYF.

In the case of this clone: The read finishes 3 residues shy of the CDR3 end, and the germline J gene is used to complete it. The V call is TRBV20-1, the J call TRBJ1-5; D possibly corresponds to TRBD1 (5 bases). The CDR3 has 16 amino acids. Trimming took off 0 bases at V and 3 bases at J, with 15 bases between the two ends. Germline V gene data show CDR1 as DFQATT and CDR2 as SNEGSKA (reference sequence). The sequenced CDR3 bases are TGCAGTGCTAGAGATCTCAGGGTGTCCCACAATCAGCCC. It codes for CSARDLRVSHNQP. The entire CDR3 reads CSARDLRVSHNQPQHF.

As regards this clone: Read sequence stops 3 residues before the CDR3 end, and the germline J gene provides the missing end. The chain is built from TRBV14 and TRBJ2-5; no firm D call. This CDR3 comprises 12 residues. In germline, CDR1 is SGHDN, CDR2 FVKESK. Trimming took 4 bases from V and 5 from J, leaving 8 bases between them. CDR3 bases read: TGTGCCAGCAGCCGTTCGTTGGAGACC. Protein product: CASSRSLET. From start to end, the CDR3 is CASSRSLETQYF.

As concerns this clone: The read halts 3 residues ahead of the CDR3 end, with the missing end drawn from the germline J gene. The chain recombines TRBV5-1 with TRBJ1-1, with D tentatively TRBD1 (5 bases). V was trimmed by 4 bases and J by 2 bases, leaving 18 bases between them. The germline gives CDR1 SGHRS, CDR2 YFSETQ. CDR3 size: 16 residues. The CDR3: CASSAPGGRTNTEAFF. The sequenced CDR3 bases are TGCGCCAGCAGCGCCCCCGGGGGGAGGACAAACACTGAA.

About this clone: Sequencing ends 3 residues short of the CDR3 end; the germline J gene provides the rest. The chain carries TRBV6-2 or TRBV6-3 and TRBJ1-4; possible D gene TRBD1, 6 bases. CDR3 length: 15 residues. V was trimmed by 2 bases and J by 5 bases, leaving 12 bases between them. The germline V gene encodes CDR1 MNHEY and CDR2 SVGEGT. CDR3 amino acids: CASSYGGGGNEKLFF. CDR3 DNA, as far as it was read: TGTGCCAGCAGTTACGGAGGGGGAGGGAATGAAAAA.

Notes on this clone: Read data end 3 residues before the CDR3 end; the end is taken from the germline J gene. This chain joins TRBV29-1 and TRBJ2-7; 9 bases fit TRBD2. CDR1 is SQVTM, CDR2 ANQGSEA, per germline. The CDR3 runs to 14 residues. V dropped 5 bases and J dropped 0; count of bases not matched to a gene: 5. CDR3 loop: CSVSATSGSYEQYF. The sequenced CDR3 bases are TGCAGCGTTTCGGCGACTAGCGGCTCCTACGAG.

A remark on this clone: The read comes to an end 3 residues before the CDR3 does, leaving the germline J gene to fill in the end. V and J are TRBV11-2 and TRBJ2-7, with 13 nucleotides matching TRBD2. The trim removed 4 bases at V and 5 bases at J, leaving 5 bases unmatched. This CDR3 comprises 15 residues. Germline values: CDR1 SGHAT, CDR2 FQNNGV. CDR3 DNA, as far as it was read: TGTGCCAGCAGCTCCGGACTAGCGGGAGAGAACGAG. This gives the protein CASSSGLAGENE. The whole CDR3 region reads CASSSGLAGENEQYF.

Notes on this clone: The read terminates 3 residues ahead of where the CDR3 ends, so the germline J gene completes it. The chain uses TRBV4-1 and TRBJ2-7; 8 bases are shared with TRBD2. Germline V CDR1 and CDR2: MGHRA, YSYEKL. The junction had 5 bases not matched to a gene; V was cut back by 0 bases and J by 4 bases. The CDR3 runs to 15 residues. The CDR3 loop is CASSQDVRGGYEQYF. CDR3 DNA, as far as it was read: TGCGCCAGCAGCCAAGATGTACGGGGGGGTTACGAG.

With respect to this clone: The read gets to within 3 residues of the CDR3 end, and the germline J gene fills in the rest. The V gene is TRBV5-6, the J gene TRBJ2-5; D possibly corresponds to TRBD2 (6 bases). Germline values: CDR1 SGHDT, CDR2 YYEEEE. V was clipped by 1 base and J by 4 bases, with 14 bases between them. CDR3 length: 15 residues. The CDR3 DNA, read in part, is TGTGCCAGCAGCTTGTTTTTCGGGGAGGTAGAGACC. It translates to CASSLFFGEVET. The full CDR3 sequence reads CASSLFFGEVETQYF.

This CDR3 is CASSVTGVLSEQYF. The sequenced CDR3 bases are TGTGCCAGCAGCGTAACAGGGGTTCTTAGCGAG. This chain links TRBV9 with TRBJ2-7; 7 bases agree with TRBD1. The read falls 3 residues short of the CDR3 end, and the missing part is taken from the germline J gene. CDR3 size: 14 residues. The V gene's germline CDR1 is SGDLS and CDR2 YYNGEE. Trimming at V came to 1 base and at J to 6 bases, leaving 7 bases not matched to a gene.

Comment on this clone: The read terminates 3 residues ahead of where the CDR3 ends, so the germline J gene completes it. This sequence joins TRBV19 and TRBJ1-2, with TRBD1 as a possible D gene (6 bases). Germline V gives CDR1 LNHDA, CDR2 SQIVND (reference sequence). CDR3 length equals 13 residues. CDR3 loop: CASSLQGRHGYTF. CDR3 bases read: TGTGCCAGTAGTCTACAGGGACGGCACGGC.

The CDR3: CASSTTGDNTEAFF. CDR3 bases read: TGTGCCAGCTCAACAACAGGGGATAACACTGAA. This chain joins TRBV18 and TRBJ1-1; 7 nucleotides match TRBD1. The read ends 3 residues early relative to the CDR3; the germline J gene fills the gap. V trimming: 5 bases; J trimming: 2 bases; junction bases outside the gene matches: 5. The CDR3 loop spans 14 amino acids. In germline, CDR1 is KGHSH, CDR2 LQKENI.